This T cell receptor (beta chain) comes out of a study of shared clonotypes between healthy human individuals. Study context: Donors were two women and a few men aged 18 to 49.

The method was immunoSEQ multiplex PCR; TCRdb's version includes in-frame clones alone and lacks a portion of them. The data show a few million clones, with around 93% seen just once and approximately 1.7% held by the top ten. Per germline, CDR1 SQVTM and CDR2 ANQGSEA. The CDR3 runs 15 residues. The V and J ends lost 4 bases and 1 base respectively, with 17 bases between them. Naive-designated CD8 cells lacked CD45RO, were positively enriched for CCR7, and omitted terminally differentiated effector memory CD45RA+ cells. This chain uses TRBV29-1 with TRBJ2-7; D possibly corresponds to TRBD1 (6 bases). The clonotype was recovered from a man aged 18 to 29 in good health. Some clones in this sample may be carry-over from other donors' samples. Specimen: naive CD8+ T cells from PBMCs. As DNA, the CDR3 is TGCAGCGTTGTTTTGCGACAGGAGTTTTCCTACGAGCAGTACTTC. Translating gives CSVVLRQEFSYEQYF.